A selection of T cell receptor beta chains follows, all from one sample in a study of CXCR3-negative and CXCR3-positive naive CD8 T cells. For each CDR3 protein, TCRdb gives one entry from its re-call of the 5' RACE reads, without DNA. The sample features over 55,000 distinct CDR3 sequences, with 20% to 30% in its top ten. Input material: memory CD8+ T cells from blood. The receptors come from a human donor in good health. Some clones in this sample may be carry-over from other donors' samples. Each CDR3 is given with its conserved first and last residue. Fields, in order: V gene, clone size, J gene, CDR3 protein. A row's size may be missing; if present it is once, few, many or a size class.

>TRBV6-5|NA|TRBJ1-2
CASTGGGAHGYTF
>TRBV9|NA|TRBJ2-1
CASSSSLAGGPTYNEQFF
>TRBV29-1|NA|TRBJ2-1
CSVEGTSDEQFF
>TRBV11-2|NA|TRBJ2-7
CASRYGPSRYEQYF
>TRBV12-3/TRBV12-4|NA|TRBJ2-3
CASSAPGTSGREQYF
>TRBV29-1|NA|TRBJ2-3
CSAEGGSRTDTQYF
>TRBV7-8|NA|TRBJ2-3
CASSLSGGSSTDTQYF
>TRBV4-3|NA|TRBJ1-1
CASTRDRGLNTEAFF
>TRBV12-3/TRBV12-4|NA|TRBJ2-3
CASSPNGDTQYF
>TRBV25-1|NA|TRBJ2-3
CASSARGASTDTQYF
>TRBV6-6|NA|TRBJ2-7
CASSYLRDRLYEQYF
>TRBV5-6|NA|TRBJ1-1
CASSLPHRMNTEAFF
>TRBV5-1|NA|TRBJ2-7
CASSRYLDSSYEQYF
>TRBV20-1|NA|TRBJ2-1
CSASEPREANEQFF
>TRBV11-2|NA|TRBJ2-3
CASSLELAGAFTDTQYF
>TRBV7-9|NA|TRBJ2-5
CASTRLEGSGETQYF
>TRBV5-1|NA|TRBJ1-1
CASSFGGEGTEAFF
>TRBV29-1|NA|TRBJ2-5
CSVAGVRQETQYF
>TRBV20-1|NA|TRBJ2-5
CSARVLRTGGMETQYF
>TRBV7-2|NA|TRBJ2-7
CASSRTSGGDLSYEQYF
>TRBV28|NA|TRBJ2-2
CASSLGGLVTGELFF
>TRBV20-1|NA|TRBJ2-7
CSARGTWSSYEQYF
>TRBV9|NA|TRBJ2-3
CASSGRAGIDTQYF
>TRBV5-5|NA|TRBJ1-1
CASSPGSNTEAFF
>TRBV6-2/TRBV6-3|NA|TRBJ1-5
CASSYGTENQPQHF
>TRBV11-2|NA|TRBJ2-7
CASSYTARQVYEQYF
>TRBV29-1|NA|TRBJ2-6
CSALPGDRGSGANVLTF
>TRBV29-1|NA|TRBJ2-1
CSVEGTHLNEQFF
>TRBV2|medium-sized|TRBJ2-1
CASSDKEGYNEQFF
>TRBV29-1|NA|TRBJ2-3
CSVEEVNTDTQYF
>TRBV4-1|NA|TRBJ2-3
CASSPDGDTQYF
>TRBV29-1|NA|TRBJ2-2
CSVDFAGELFF
>TRBV15|NA|TRBJ2-6
CATSTGSGANVLTF
>TRBV7-2|NA|TRBJ2-3
CASSLVGQADTQYF
>TRBV11-3|NA|TRBJ2-7
CASSLDHRGGSYEQYF
>TRBV29-1|NA|TRBJ1-1
CSVEGEMGHTEAFF
>TRBV20-1|NA|TRBJ2-7
CSASLGQDGHQRYEQYF